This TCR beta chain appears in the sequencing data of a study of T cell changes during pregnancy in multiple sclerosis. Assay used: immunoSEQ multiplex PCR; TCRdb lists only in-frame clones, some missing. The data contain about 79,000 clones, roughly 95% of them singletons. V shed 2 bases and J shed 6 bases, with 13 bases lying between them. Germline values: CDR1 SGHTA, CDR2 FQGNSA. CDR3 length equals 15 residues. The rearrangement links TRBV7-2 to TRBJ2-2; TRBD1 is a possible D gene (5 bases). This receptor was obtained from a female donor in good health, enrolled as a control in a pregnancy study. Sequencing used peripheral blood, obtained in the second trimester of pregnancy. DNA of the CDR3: TGTGCCAGCAGCTTACGGCAGGGTGGGGCCGGGGAGCTGTTTTTT. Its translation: CASSLRQGGAGELFF.